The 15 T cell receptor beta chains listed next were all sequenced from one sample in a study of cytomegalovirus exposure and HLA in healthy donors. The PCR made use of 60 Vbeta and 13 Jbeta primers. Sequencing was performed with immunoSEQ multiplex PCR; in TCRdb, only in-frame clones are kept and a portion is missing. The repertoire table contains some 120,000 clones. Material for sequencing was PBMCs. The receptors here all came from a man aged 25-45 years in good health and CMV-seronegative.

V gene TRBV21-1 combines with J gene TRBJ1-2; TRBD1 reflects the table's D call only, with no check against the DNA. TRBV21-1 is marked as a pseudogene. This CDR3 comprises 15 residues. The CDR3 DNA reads TGTGCCAGCAACAAAGGATCAGGGCATGACTATGGCTACACCTTC. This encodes CASNKGSGHDYGYTF.

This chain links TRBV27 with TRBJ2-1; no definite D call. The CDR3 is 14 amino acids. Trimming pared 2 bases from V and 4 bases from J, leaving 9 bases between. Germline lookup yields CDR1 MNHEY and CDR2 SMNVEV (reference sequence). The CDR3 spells CASSLTTRYNEQFF. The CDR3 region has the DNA TGTGCCAGCAGTTTAACCACACGTTACAATGAGCAGTTCTTC.

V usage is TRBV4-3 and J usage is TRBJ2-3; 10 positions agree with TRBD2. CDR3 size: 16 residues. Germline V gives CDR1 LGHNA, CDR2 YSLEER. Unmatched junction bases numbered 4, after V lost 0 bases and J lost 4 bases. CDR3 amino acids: CASSQDRAGGPDTQYF. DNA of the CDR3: TGCGCCAGCAGCCAAGACAGAGCGGGGGGGCCAGATACGCAGTATTTT.

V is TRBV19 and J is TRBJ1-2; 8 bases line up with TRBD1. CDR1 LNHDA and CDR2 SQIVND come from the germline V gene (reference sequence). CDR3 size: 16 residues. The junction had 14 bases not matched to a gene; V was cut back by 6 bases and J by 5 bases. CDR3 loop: CASSDRGQGAGYGYTF. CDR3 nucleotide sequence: TGTGCCAGTAGCGACCGGGGGCAGGGGGCTGGATATGGCTACACCTTC.

The CDR3 region has the DNA TGTGCCAGTACCGAATTACGACAGGGGTTGAACTATGGCTACACCTTC. This sequence encodes CASTELRQGLNYGYTF. The gene calls are TRBV19 and TRBJ1-2, with 8 bases matching TRBD1. CDR1 is LNHDA, CDR2 SQIVND, per germline (reference sequence). V trimming: 7 bases; J trimming: 2 bases; junction bases outside the gene matches: 12. This CDR3 is 16 amino acids long.

For the CDR3, the DNA is TGTGCCAGCAGTACACAGTCCCTGGAAACAGATACGCAGTATTTT. This gives the protein CASSTQSLETDTQYF. The chain recombines TRBV6-1 with TRBJ2-3; D not certain. Trimming left V 5 bases short and J 3 bases short, with 15 bases between. Germline CDR1 MNHNS, CDR2 SASEGT. CDR3 length: 15 residues.

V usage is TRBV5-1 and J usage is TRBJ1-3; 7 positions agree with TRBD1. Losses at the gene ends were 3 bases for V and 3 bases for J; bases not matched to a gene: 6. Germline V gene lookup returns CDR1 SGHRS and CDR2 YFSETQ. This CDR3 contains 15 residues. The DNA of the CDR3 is TGCGCCAGCAGCTCGACAGGGCTAGTTGGAAACACCATATATTTT. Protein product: CASSSTGLVGNTIYF.

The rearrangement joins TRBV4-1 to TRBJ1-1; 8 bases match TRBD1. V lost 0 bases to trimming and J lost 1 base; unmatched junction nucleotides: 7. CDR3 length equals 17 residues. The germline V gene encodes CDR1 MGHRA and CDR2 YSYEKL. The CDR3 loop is CASSQEYRGNPNTEAFF. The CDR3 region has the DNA TGCGCCAGCAGCCAAGAATACAGGGGGAATCCGAACACTGAAGCTTTCTTT.

DNA for the CDR3: TGTGCCAGCAGTTTAAATCTAGCAGGAGGAACGGGTGAGCAGTTCTTC. Its translation: CASSLNLAGGTGEQFF. This chain uses TRBV27 with TRBJ2-1; a possible D gene is TRBD2 (5 bases). Trimming cost V 2 bases and J 9 bases, with 20 bases left between them. The CDR3 runs to 16 residues. Germline V CDR1 and CDR2: MNHEY, SMNVEV (reference sequence).

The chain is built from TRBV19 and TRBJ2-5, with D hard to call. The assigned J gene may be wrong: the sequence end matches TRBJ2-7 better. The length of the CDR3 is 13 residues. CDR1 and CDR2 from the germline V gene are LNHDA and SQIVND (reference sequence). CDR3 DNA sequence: TGTGCCAGTAGTATAGATGCCTACTACGAGCAGTACTTC. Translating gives CASSIDAYYEQYF.

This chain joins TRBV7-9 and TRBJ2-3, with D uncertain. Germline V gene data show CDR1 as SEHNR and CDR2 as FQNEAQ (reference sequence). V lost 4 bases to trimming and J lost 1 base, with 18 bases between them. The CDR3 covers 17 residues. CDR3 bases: TGTGCCAGCAGCTCCCCCCCCCACAAGATTCGCACAGATACGCAGTATTTT. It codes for CASSSPPHKIRTDTQYF.

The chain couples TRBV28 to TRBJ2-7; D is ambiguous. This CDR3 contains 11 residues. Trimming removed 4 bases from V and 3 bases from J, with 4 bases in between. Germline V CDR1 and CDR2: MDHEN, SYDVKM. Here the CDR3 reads CASSSGYEQYF. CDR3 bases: TGTGCCAGCAGTTCGGGCTACGAGCAGTACTTC.

The CDR3 here is CASSLGQGEAFATNEKLFF. CDR3 nucleotide sequence: TGTGCCAGCAGCTTGGGACAGGGGGAGGCCTTTGCAACTAATGAAAAACTGTTTTTT. The chain has TRBV11-2 and TRBJ1-4; the match to TRBD1 covers 11 bases. V trimming: 3 bases; J trimming: 0 bases; junction bases outside the gene matches: 9. Germline V lookup: CDR1 SGHAT, CDR2 FQNNGV. The CDR3 totals 19 residues.

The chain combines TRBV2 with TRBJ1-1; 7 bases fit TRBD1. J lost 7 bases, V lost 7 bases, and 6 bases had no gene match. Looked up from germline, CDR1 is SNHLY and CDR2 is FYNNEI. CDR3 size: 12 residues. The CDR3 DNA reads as TGTGCCAGCACTGGACAGGCGATTGAAGCTTTCTTT. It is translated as CASTGQAIEAFF.

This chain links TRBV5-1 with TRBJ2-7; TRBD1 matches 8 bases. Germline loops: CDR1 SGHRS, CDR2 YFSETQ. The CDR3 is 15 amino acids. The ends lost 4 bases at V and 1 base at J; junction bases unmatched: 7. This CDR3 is CASSTGQGLSYEQYF. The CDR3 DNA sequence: TGCGCCAGCAGCACAGGACAGGGTCTTTCCTACGAGCAGTACTTC. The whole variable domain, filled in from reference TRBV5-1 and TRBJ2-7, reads KAGVTQTPRYLIKTRGQQVTLSCSPISGHRSVSWYQQTPGQGLQFLFEYFSETQRNKGNFPGRFSGRQFSNSRSEMNVSTLELGDSALYLCASSTGQGLSYEQYFGPGTRLTVT.